These 3 T cell receptor beta chains were sequenced from one sample in a study of cytomegalovirus exposure and HLA in healthy donors (dated by TCRdb to 2016 to 2017). The library was obtained by the immunoSEQ multiplex PCR assay. In its TCRdb copy, this immuneACCESS table keeps in-frame sequences only and misses some clones. Where compared with another copy, unresolved V genes explain less than half of these, and the others have no known cause. In all, the sample holds about 72,000 clones, and about 95% of those were seen once. The ten largest clonotypes hold about 2.1% of the sample. Sequenced material: PBMCs. All receptors derive from a woman aged 18-29 years in good health and CMV-seropositive.

The gene calls are TRBV5-1 and TRBJ2-1; TRBD2 might be the D (5 bases). CDR1 is SGHRS, CDR2 YFSETQ, per germline. The CDR3 runs 16 residues. The germline V and J ends were trimmed by 0 bases and 0 bases, with 10 bases remaining between them. CDR3 nucleotides: TGCGCCAGCAGCTTGGCCCCGGGGAGCTCCTACAATGAGCAGTTCTTC. Amino acid sequence: CASSLAPGSSYNEQFF.

This chain connects TRBV27 to TRBJ2-1, with 11 bases that match TRBD2. The V gene end was trimmed by 6 bases and the J gene end by 6 bases; junction bases not matched to a gene: 10. This CDR3 is 16 amino acids long. Germline V gives CDR1 MNHEY, CDR2 SMNVEV (reference sequence). CDR3: CASSADSGRASNEQFF. The CDR3 coding sequence is TGTGCCAGCAGCGCCGATAGCGGGAGGGCCTCCAATGAGCAGTTCTTC.

In nucleotides, the CDR3 is TGTGCCAGCATGGGCGTCGGCTCCTACAATGAGCAGTTCTTC. Amino acids: CASMGVGSYNEQFF. This chain connects TRBV6-4 to TRBJ2-1; D remains unclear. Trimming took 7 bases from V and 0 from J, leaving 10 bases between them. The CDR3 is 14 residues long. Looked up from germline, CDR1 is MRHNA and CDR2 is SNTAGT.